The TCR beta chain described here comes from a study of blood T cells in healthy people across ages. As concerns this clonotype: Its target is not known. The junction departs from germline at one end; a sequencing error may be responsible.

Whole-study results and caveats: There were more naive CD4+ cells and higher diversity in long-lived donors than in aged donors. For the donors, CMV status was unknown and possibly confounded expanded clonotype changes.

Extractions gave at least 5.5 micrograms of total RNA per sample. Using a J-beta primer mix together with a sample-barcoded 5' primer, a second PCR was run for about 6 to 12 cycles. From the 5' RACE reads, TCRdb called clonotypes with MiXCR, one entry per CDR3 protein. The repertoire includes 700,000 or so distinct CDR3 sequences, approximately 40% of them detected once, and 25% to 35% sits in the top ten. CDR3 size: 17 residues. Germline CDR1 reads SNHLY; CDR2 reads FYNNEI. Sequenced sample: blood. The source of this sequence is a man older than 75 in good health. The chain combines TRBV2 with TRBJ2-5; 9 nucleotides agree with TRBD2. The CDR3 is CTSTKGSGGPVQETQYF. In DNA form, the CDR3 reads TGTACCAGCACTAAGGGGAGCGGGGGGCCCGTCCAAGAGACCCAGTACTTC.